This T cell receptor (beta chain) originates from a study of tumor-infiltrating lymphocytes in primary liver carcinoma. The CDR3 length is 14 residues. V was shortened by 3 bases and J by 3 bases, with 11 bases between the two germline ends. From germline, CDR1 is MGHRA and CDR2 YSYEKL. This clonotype has just one count. Its matching antigen is unknown. Starting material for RNA and DNA co-extraction consisted of about 17-34 mg of unsorted bulk tissue. Surgical resection served as treatment for the primary liver carcinoma of these patients. Total RNA (approximately 500 ng) served as template for TCR beta cDNA synthesis primed by a constant-region primer. Sequencing libraries for TCR beta derived from three nested multiplex PCR rounds that used slightly modified ARM-PCR. Amplification in the first two PCR rounds was performed using TRBV1-TRBV30 forward primers and a C-beta reverse primer for 10 cycles each. TCRdb re-derived calls from the multiplex PCR reads in MiXCR, one entry per CDR3 protein. The repertoire consists of about 64,000 distinct CDR3 sequences, with roughly 70% occurring once and the leading ten covering about 40%.

General observations from the study: A fraction of only about 7-24% of top clones appeared in all five tumor regions.

Specimen: liver tumor tissue from sampling region 4. Subset given: tumor region T4, right-lateral pole. The receptor was derived from a man aged 35-49 years with primary liver carcinoma and hepatitis B virus infection. This chain connects TRBV4-1 to TRBJ1-2, with D perhaps TRBD1 (6 bases). The CDR3 DNA is TGCGCCAGCAGCCAGGGGGACATGGACTATGGCTACACCTTC. Protein sequence: CASSQGDMDYGYTF.